The clone carrying this T cell receptor (beta chain) was seen many times. The data originate from a study of regulatory T cells in long-lasting Graves disease. The time point is: newly diagnosed GD, antithyroid drugs for less than 3 months. PBMC RNA served as the TCR library source. American Thyroid Association guidelines were used to diagnose Graves' disease. The CDR3 contains 13 residues. Looked up from germline, CDR1 is MNHEY and CDR2 is SMNVEV (reference sequence). V trimming: 4 bases; J trimming: 3 bases; junction bases outside the gene matches: 1. To make TCR beta libraries, researchers used iRepertoire HTBI primers and Arm-PCR of CDR3 regions. TCRdb reprocessed the multiplex PCR reads via MiXCR and lists one record per CDR3 protein. This repertoire shows some 220,000 distinct CDR3 sequences, roughly 20% found once; its top ten account for 12%. These data were also reused for a study on T cells in Graves' hyperthyroidism and ophthalmopathy. That publication notes: The model's output predicted ophthalmopathy at a median of roughly 6 months prior to onset.

The chain employs TRBV27 and TRBJ2-3; TRBD1 aligns across 7 bases. This specimen consisted of peripheral blood mononuclear cells (PBMCs), obtained at new diagnosis, from a patient treated with antithyroid drugs. This TCR was recovered from a woman aged 25 to 39 with Graves disease. The CDR3: CASSSTGTDTQYF. The CDR3, as DNA: TGTGCCAGCAGTTCGACAGGGACAGATACGCAGTATTTT.